The rows below give T cell receptor beta chains drawn from one sample of a study of identical twins. TCRdb fed the 5' RACE reads into MiXCR, producing one record per CDR3 protein. The sample lists approximately 600,000 distinct CDR3 sequences, around 7.4% occurring once. These same records also appear under a second study, on yellow fever vaccine responses in identical twins.

Sequencing was carried out using PBMCs. The receptors were sampled from a young woman in good health. Each CDR3 is given with its conserved first and last residue. Each record gives: J gene, CDR3 length, clone size, V gene, D gene, CDR3 DNA, CDR3 protein. D genes are given only for firm matches. Clone size is shown for a subset of rows, as once, few, many or a class of expanded clone.

TRBJ2-6 | 19 | - | TRBV6-5 | - | TGTGCCAGCAGTTACTCGGGCCAGGCGTTACTCTCTGGGGCCAACGTCCTGACTTTC | CASSYSGQALLSGANVLTF
TRBJ2-1 | 15 | many | TRBV5-1 | TRBD2 | TGCGCCAGCAGCTTGAGGGCCAGCGGGAGTGATGAGCAGTTCTTC | CASSLRASGSDEQFF
TRBJ2-1 | 13 | many | TRBV3-1 | - | TGTGCCAGCAGCCAAGATCCAGGGGATGAGCAGTTCTTC | CASSQDPGDEQFF
TRBJ2-5 | 11 | - | TRBV29-1 | TRBD2 | TGCAGCGTTGAACACCGGGGGGCCCAGTACTTC | CSVEHRGAQYF
TRBJ2-1 | 19 | - | TRBV3-1 | TRBD2 | TGTGCCAGCAGCCAAGAGCCCTGGACTAGCGGGAGGGGGTACAATGAGCAGTTCTTC | CASSQEPWTSGRGYNEQFF
TRBJ1-2 | 13 | few | TRBV5-1 | - | TGCGCCAGCAGCTGGGACCGTCCCTATGGCTACACCTTC | CASSWDRPYGYTF
TRBJ2-2 | 15 | - | TRBV7-2 | - | TGTGCCAGCAGCGGAGCCACCGGGTCCACCGGGGAGCTGTTTTTT | CASSGATGSTGELFF
TRBJ1-6 | 13 | few | TRBV20-1 | - | TGCAGTGCTAGAGATCGGTCGAGTTCACCCCTCCACTTT | CSARDRSSSPLHF
TRBJ2-1 | 16 | few | TRBV29-1 | - | TGCAGCGTTGAATCCCCGCGACTAGTAAGGGACAATGAGCAGTTCTTC | CSVESPRLVRDNEQFF
TRBJ1-1 | 15 | - | TRBV28 | - | TGTGCCAGCAGCCCGACACCAATCCGGAACACTGAAGCTTTCTTT | CASSPTPIRNTEAFF
TRBJ2-5 | 14 | - | TRBV20-1 | TRBD2 | TGCAGTGCTAGGGCTAGCGGGAGAGGGGAGACCCAGTACTTC | CSARASGRGETQYF
TRBJ2-1 | 13 | few | TRBV29-1 | - | TGCAGCGTAGACAGAAATTCCTACAATGAGCAGTTCTTC | CSVDRNSYNEQFF
TRBJ1-1 | 14 | - | TRBV6-1 | - | TGTGCCAGCAGGCCCGGGACATCGAACACTGAAGCTTTCTTT | CASRPGTSNTEAFF
TRBJ1-1 | 13 | - | TRBV29-1 | - | TGCAGCGTTGATGGCAGCCTCAACACTGAAGCTTTCTTT | CSVDGSLNTEAFF
TRBJ1-2 | 14 | many | TRBV11-2 | - | TGTGCCAGCAGCTTGGTGACAGTAGCCTATGGCTACACCTTC | CASSLVTVAYGYTF
TRBJ2-3 | 14 | few | TRBV5-1 | - | TGCGCCAGCAGCTTGGCTCTAGCCACAGATACGCAGTATTTT | CASSLALATDTQYF
TRBJ1-3 | 18 | few | TRBV5-1 | TRBD1 | TGCGCCAGCAGCTTGGCCGGGACAGCTCAAGGCTCTGGAAACACCATATATTTT | CASSLAGTAQGSGNTIYF
TRBJ2-7 | 16 | many | TRBV10-3 | TRBD2 | TGTGCCATCAGTGCTGTACTAGCGGTCCGGGGGGACGAGCAGTACTTC | CAISAVLAVRGDEQYF
TRBJ1-1 | 14 | few | TRBV9 | TRBD1 | TGTGCCAGCAACACAGGGGGCTTTAACACTGAAGCTTTCTTT | CASNTGGFNTEAFF
TRBJ2-5 | 17 | - | TRBV7-9 | TRBD2 | TGTGCCAGCAGCCCCGGGACTAGCGGGACATACCAAGAGACCCAGTACTTC | CASSPGTSGTYQETQYF
TRBJ2-1 | 21 | few | TRBV15 | - | TGTGCCACCAGCAGAGTGCGGTCGGGCACCGGGCTGGGGGATTCAAGGAGTGAGCAGTTCTTC | CATSRVRSGTGLGDSRSEQFF
TRBJ2-7 | 12 | - | TRBV12-3/TRBV12-4 | - | TGTGCCAGCAGTCTGGACATCATCGAGCAGTACTTC | CASSLDIIEQYF
TRBJ2-7 | 15 | few | TRBV5-6 | - | TGTGCCAGCAGCCTTACAGGATTCAGCTCCTACGAGCAGTACTTC | CASSLTGFSSYEQYF
TRBJ2-5 | 18 | - | TRBV7-7 | TRBD2 | TGTGCCAGCAGCTCCGCGACTAGCGGGAGTAATAGGGGAGAGACCCAGTACTTC | CASSSATSGSNRGETQYF
TRBJ1-1 | 14 | - | TRBV12-3/TRBV12-4 | - | TGTGCCAGCAGTTCAGGGGTTGCTGACACTGAAGCTTTCTTT | CASSSGVADTEAFF
TRBJ2-7 | 16 | - | TRBV5-5 | TRBD2 | TGTGCCAGCAGCGTGGGACTAGCGGGACTTTCCTACGAGCAGTACTTC | CASSVGLAGLSYEQYF
TRBJ2-2 | 13 | many | TRBV29-1 | - | TGCAGCGTTGACAGGGCATACACCGGGGAGCTGTTTTTT | CSVDRAYTGELFF
TRBJ1-1 | 11 | few | TRBV3-1 | - | TGTGCCAGCCTGGGGTCCACTGAAGCTTTCTTT | CASLGSTEAFF
TRBJ2-4 | 15 | - | TRBV7-2 | TRBD2 | TGTGCCAGCAGCCCCTGGGGGCCTAGCGGGAACATTCAGTACTTC | CASSPWGPSGNIQYF
TRBJ2-3 | 12 | - | TRBV20-1 | - | TGCAGTGCCCTCGAGCCCACAGATACGCAGTATTTT | CSALEPTDTQYF
TRBJ1-5 | 17 | few | TRBV4-1 | - | TGCGCCAGCAGCCAAGATCGGATAGGACGGGGTGGACAGCCCCAGCATTTT | CASSQDRIGRGGQPQHF
TRBJ2-5 | 18 | many | TRBV5-5 | TRBD2 | TGTGCCAGCAGCGCCTGGACTAGCGGGAGGGGATTCCAAGAGACCCAGTACTTC | CASSAWTSGRGFQETQYF
TRBJ2-1 | 13 | few | TRBV12-5 | - | TGTGCTAGTGGTTTGCGTTCAGTAGCGGAGCAGTTCTTC | CASGLRSVAEQFF
TRBJ2-7 | 17 | - | TRBV3-1 | - | TGTACCTGCAGCTCCCACCGGGACGAATCAAATACCTACGAGCAGTACTTC | CTCSSHRDESNTYEQYF
TRBJ2-7 | 12 | many | TRBV5-1 | TRBD2 | TGCGCCAGCAGGTTGCTAGCGGGAGTGGAGTACTTC | CASRLLAGVEYF
TRBJ1-2 | 14 | many | TRBV5-1 | - | TGCGCCAGCAGTTTCGGCGACCCAACCTATGGCTACACCTTC | CASSFGDPTYGYTF
TRBJ2-1 | 11 | few | TRBV20-1 | - | TGCAGTGCCCCTCGGGTAAATGAGCAGTTCTTC | CSAPRVNEQFF
TRBJ2-5 | 13 | many | TRBV7-9 | - | TGTGCCAGCAGCCGCACTCTTCGGGAGACCCAGTACTTC | CASSRTLRETQYF
TRBJ2-2 | 16 | - | TRBV6-4 | TRBD2 | TGTGCCAGAAACCTAAGGACTAGTCCGAACACCGGGGAGCTGTTTTTT | CARNLRTSPNTGELFF
TRBJ1-4 | 16 | - | TRBV29-1 | - | TGCAGCGCCCGATCCCCCCAGACAGGAAAGTATGAAAAACTGTTTTTT | CSARSPQTGKYEKLFF
TRBJ2-4 | 13 | many | TRBV12-3/TRBV12-4 | - | TGTGCCAGCAGTAGGTGGACCAAAAACATTCAGTACTTC | CASSRWTKNIQYF
TRBJ2-3 | 15 | - | TRBV12-3/TRBV12-4 | - | TGTGCCAGCAGTTTATCAGGGTATGGAGCAGATACGCAGTATTTT | CASSLSGYGADTQYF
TRBJ1-4 | 17 | many | TRBV12-3/TRBV12-4 | TRBD1 | TGTGCCAGCAGCCCAGGGGGCCATCTAGCAACTAATGAAAAACTGTTTTTT | CASSPGGHLATNEKLFF
TRBJ2-7 | 15 | - | TRBV5-1 | - | TGCGCCAGCAGCCTCAATACCGGGACATACTACGAGCAGTACTTC | CASSLNTGTYYEQYF
TRBJ2-4 | 15 | few | TRBV27 | - | TGTGCCAGCAGTTCTGGGGGGCCCCAGGGGAACATTCAGTACTTC | CASSSGGPQGNIQYF
TRBJ2-5 | 17 | few | TRBV4-2 | TRBD2 | TGTGCCAGCAGCCAAGGGATGGCGGGGGGATCCCAAGAGACCCAGTACTTC | CASSQGMAGGSQETQYF
TRBJ1-1 | 16 | few | TRBV5-1 | TRBD1 | TGCGCCAGCAGCCCACTCCCCAGGGGGCAGGGAACTGAAGCTTTCTTT | CASSPLPRGQGTEAFF
TRBJ1-1 | 12 | few | TRBV29-1 | - | TGCAGCGGGGGACATTGGAACACTGAAGCTTTCTTT | CSGGHWNTEAFF
TRBJ1-1 | 14 | few | TRBV29-1 | - | TGCAGCGTTTGGAGTACGGAGATGAACACTGAAGCTTTCTTT | CSVWSTEMNTEAFF
TRBJ1-5 | 12 | few | TRBV2 | - | TGTGCCAGCAGGGCTTTCGGACAGCCCCAGCATTTT | CASRAFGQPQHF
TRBJ2-3 | 14 | - | TRBV24-1 | - | TGTGCCACCAGTCTAGGGTGGAGCACAGATACGCAGTATTTT | CATSLGWSTDTQYF